This T cell receptor beta chain was captured by sequencing in a study of T cells in Graves' hyperthyroidism and ophthalmopathy (dated by TCRdb to between 2018 and 2020). Regarding the complete study: Peripheral blood samples were taken at the time of initial diagnosis, prior to any treatment. To identify distinguishing TCR V-J signatures, a discovery cohort of 100 patients was used, comprising 40 to 45 with Graves' ophthalmopathy and about 59 with stable Graves' hyperthyroidism. Prospective prediction of ophthalmopathy was tested in an independent validation cohort of 18 to 20 hyperthyroidism patients and around 16 patients who later progressed to ophthalmopathy. The roughly 91 discovery patients were randomly split 7:3 into training and test sets. In about 6 Graves' hyperthyroidism patients, the study also compared T-cell repertoires from thyroid tissue with T-cell repertoires from blood. After blood sampling, hyperthyroidism patients were treated with methimazole at a starting dose of 30 mg daily, and ophthalmopathy patients were treated with high-dose intravenous methylprednisolone. According to the paper, TCR Vbeta CDR3 sequencing was carried out on 135 peripheral blood samples, which came from approximately 43 ophthalmopathy, under 85 hyperthyroidism and about 17 progressor patients. Results the study describes overall, beyond this receptor: In validation, the model predicted progression to ophthalmopathy with roughly 70% sensitivity and less than 80% specificity, a median of 6.5 months before onset. Ophthalmopathy was separated from stable hyperthyroidism by a 13 V-J signature model, with 85% to 90% sensitivity and roughly 81% specificity obtained in cross-validation and 80%/75% obtained in testing. No statistical method was used to fix the sample size in advance, and group allocation was not hidden from the investigators. Blood samples also contained most of the expanded thyroid clonotypes (frequency above 0.001), which suggests that blood repertoires may reflect thyroid immune responses.

Many counts were recorded for this clonotype. Its antigen is not yet known. No qualities accompany the bases; no much larger clone lies one base away. Ophthalmopathy patients had moderately to severely active disease, Clinical Activity Score of at least 3, NOSPECS grade of at least 4, and duration under 3 months. Patients with uncontrolled infections, other autoimmune diseases, pregnancy or lactation were excluded. Diagnoses were established on the basis of clinical symptoms, serum thyroxine and TRAb, thyroid ultrasound, and orbital computed tomography. Ficoll-Paque density gradient centrifugation was used to isolate PBMCs from about 10 ml of fresh peripheral blood. Total RNA was extracted with Trizol reagent, and quality was checked on an Agilent 2100 Bioanalyzer. The TCR beta CDR3 regions were amplified from RNA transcripts. For the first round of RT-PCR on the TCR CDR3, the HTBI primer set was used together with the Qiagen OneStep RT-PCR kit. A second multiplex PCR round built the libraries, followed by size selection and purification. Sequencing of the libraries was done on an Illumina HiSeq2000 using paired-end 100 bp reads. The original methods were these. SOAPnuke was used to process the raw data, with reads discarded if the reads contained adapters or uncalled bases, had a mean Phred below 15, or lacked an exact constant-primer or identifier match. High-quality paired reads were merged with COPE v1.2.5, and unique nucleotide sequences were defined as clonotypes. MiTCR v1.1 was used to align the clonotypes against IMGT TRBV, TRBD and TRBJ reference segments. The analysis was restricted to V-J combinations with a frequency above 0.0001, which together covered about 99% of the repertoires. The TCS score was defined as the ratio of F50 (clonal expansion) to E x V (chaos), calculated using BLOSUM62-based TCRdist between CDR3 peptides within each V-J. Welch's t-statistics and random forest reduced roughly 540 V-J features to about 12, which were used in a naive Bayes classifier (R e1071). The raw public data were reprocessed by TCRdb itself: fastp quality trimming at Q25, MiXCR clonotype calling, in-frame beta chains only. Duplicate CDR3 protein sequences are folded into a single record with the most common DNA and genes. TCRdb, not the authors, supplied the V and J calls. In all, the sample holds roughly 350,000 distinct CDR3 sequences, and roughly 13% of those were seen once. Approximately 35% of the sample belongs to the ten largest clones.

CDR1 and CDR2, looked up from the germline V gene, are SGHRS and YFSETQ. V is shortened by 3 bases, J by 0 bases, and the region joining them spans 10 bases. The CDR3 holds 16 amino acids from the cysteine to the phenylalanine. Only the CDR3 part of the read is kept: 48 bases, read in frame from the first base. The clonotype comes from a woman aged 40 to 55 with Graves' ophthalmopathy. Rearrangement joined TRBV5-1 to TRBJ2-6; the D gene cannot be named for sure. Sequencing was performed on blood. The CDR3 reads CASSSQAISGANVLTF. The DNA reads TGCGCCAGCAGCTCCCAGGCCATCTCTGGGGCCAACGTCCTGACTTTC.